The sequence of this T cell receptor (beta chain) was determined in a study of shared clonotypes between healthy human individuals. Study context: Ranging from 18 to 49 in age, donors were a couple of women and three men. Study-level findings and limits: Memory subsets had estimated richness that was generally smaller than that of naive subsets.

Positive CCR7 selection of CD45RO-negative cells yielded the naive CD8 cells, and terminally differentiated effector memory CD45RA+ cells were excluded. A note on this clone: Its matching antigen is unknown.

The germline V gene encodes CDR1 MDHEN and CDR2 SYDVKM. The CDR3 runs to 14 residues. Trimming left V 0 bases short and J 4 bases short, with 9 bases between. Over several immunoSEQ plates, each subset's genomic DNA was distributed in even portions. The table came from immunoSEQ multiplex PCR; TCRdb's copy has only in-frame clones and leaves some out. This sample has some 600,000 clones, with approximately 96% found just once. V gene TRBV28 combines with J gene TRBJ1-1; D not certain. The receptor was isolated from a woman aged 25 to 39 in good health. Sample: naive CD8+ T cells sorted from blood. DNA of the CDR3: TGTGCCAGCAGTTTATGGGGCTCTGGCACTGAAGCTTTCTTT. As protein: CASSLWGSGTEAFF.